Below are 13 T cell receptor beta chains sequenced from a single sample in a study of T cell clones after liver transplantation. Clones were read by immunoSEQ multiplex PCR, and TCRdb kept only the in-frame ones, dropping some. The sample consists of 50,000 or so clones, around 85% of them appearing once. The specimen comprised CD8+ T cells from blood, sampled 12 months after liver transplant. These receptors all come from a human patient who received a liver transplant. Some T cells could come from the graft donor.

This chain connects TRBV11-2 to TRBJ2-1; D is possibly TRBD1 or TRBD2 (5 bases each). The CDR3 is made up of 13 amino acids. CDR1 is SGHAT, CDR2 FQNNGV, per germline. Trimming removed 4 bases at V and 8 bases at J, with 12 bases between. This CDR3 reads CASSWLRGDEQFF. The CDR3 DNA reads TGTGCCAGCAGCTGGCTAAGAGGGGATGAGCAGTTCTTC.

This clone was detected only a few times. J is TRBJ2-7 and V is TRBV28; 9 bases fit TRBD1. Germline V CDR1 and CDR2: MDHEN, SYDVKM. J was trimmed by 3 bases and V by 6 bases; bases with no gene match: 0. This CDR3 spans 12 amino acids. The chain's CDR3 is CASRDRGYEQYF. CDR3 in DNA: TGTGCCAGCAGGGACAGGGGCTACGAGCAGTACTTC.

CDR3 amino acids: CASSQLSPIYSNQPQHF. CDR3 bases: TGCGCCAGCAGCCAACTGAGCCCAATATATAGCAATCAGCCCCAGCATTTT. The V and J genes are TRBV4-1 and TRBJ1-5, with D unresolved. With 2 bases removed from V and 0 bases from J, the gap between germline ends came to 14 bases. This CDR3 is built from 17 residues. The germline CDR1 and CDR2 sequences are MGHRA and YSYEKL.

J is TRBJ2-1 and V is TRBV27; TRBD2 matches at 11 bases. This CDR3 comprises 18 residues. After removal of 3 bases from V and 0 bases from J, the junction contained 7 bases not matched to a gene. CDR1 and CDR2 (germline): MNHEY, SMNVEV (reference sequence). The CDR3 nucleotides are TGTGCCAGCAGTTTCCTGGGGGGGACTAGCGGCTCCTACAATGAGCAGTTCTTC. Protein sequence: CASSFLGGTSGSYNEQFF.

The CDR3 region has the DNA TGTGCCAGCAGCATCCGGACTAGCGGTCCCACCTACGAGCAGTACTTC. Its protein product is CASSIRTSGPTYEQYF. The V call is TRBV7-9, the J call TRBJ2-7; 10 nucleotides agree with TRBD2. Germline V gene sequence: CDR1 SEHNR, CDR2 FQNEAQ (reference sequence). This CDR3 contains 16 residues. Trimming at V came to 5 bases and at J to 2 bases, leaving 9 bases not matched to a gene.

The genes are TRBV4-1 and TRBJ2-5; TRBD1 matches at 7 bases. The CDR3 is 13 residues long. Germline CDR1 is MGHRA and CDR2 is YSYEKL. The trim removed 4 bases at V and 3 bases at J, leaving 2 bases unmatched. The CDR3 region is CASSLDREETQYF. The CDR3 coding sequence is TGCGCCAGCAGCCTAGACAGGGAAGAGACCCAGTACTTC.

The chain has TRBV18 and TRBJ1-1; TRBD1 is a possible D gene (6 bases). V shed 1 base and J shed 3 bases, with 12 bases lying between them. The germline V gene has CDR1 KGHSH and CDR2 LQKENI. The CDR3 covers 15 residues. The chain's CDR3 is CASSPRKGDDTEAFF. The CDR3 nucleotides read TGTGCCAGCTCACCACGGAAGGGGGACGACACTGAAGCTTTCTTT. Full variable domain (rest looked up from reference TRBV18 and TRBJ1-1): NAGVMQNPRHLVRRRGQEARLRCSPMKGHSHVYWYRQLPEEGLKFMVYLQKENIIDESGMPKERFSAEFPKEGPSILRIQQVVRGDSAAYFCASSPRKGDDTEAFFGQGTRLTVV.

The CDR3 sequence: CASSQTGTGRYEQYF. The CDR3 region has the DNA TGCGCCAGCAGCCAGACCGGGACAGGGAGATACGAGCAGTACTTC. This rearrangement joins TRBV4-3 to TRBJ2-7; TRBD1 matches 9 bases. Germline lookup yields CDR1 LGHNA and CDR2 YSLEER. V was pared by 3 bases and J by 4 bases, with 7 bases of the junction left unmatched. The CDR3 is 15 amino acids.

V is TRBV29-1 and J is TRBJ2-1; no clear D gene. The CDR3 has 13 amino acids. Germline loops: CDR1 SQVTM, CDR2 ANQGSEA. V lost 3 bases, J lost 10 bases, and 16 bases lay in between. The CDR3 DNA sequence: TGCAGCGTTGACCTCGAACGGGTCACCGAGCAGTTCTTC. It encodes CSVDLERVTEQFF.

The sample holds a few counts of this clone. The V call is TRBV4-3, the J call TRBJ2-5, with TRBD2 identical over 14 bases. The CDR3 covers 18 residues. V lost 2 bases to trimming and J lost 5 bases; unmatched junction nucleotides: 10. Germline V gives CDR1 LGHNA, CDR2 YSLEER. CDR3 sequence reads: CASSQSRPGTSGSETQYF. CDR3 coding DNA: TGCGCCAGCAGCCAATCACGGCCCGGGACTAGCGGGAGCGAGACCCAGTACTTC.

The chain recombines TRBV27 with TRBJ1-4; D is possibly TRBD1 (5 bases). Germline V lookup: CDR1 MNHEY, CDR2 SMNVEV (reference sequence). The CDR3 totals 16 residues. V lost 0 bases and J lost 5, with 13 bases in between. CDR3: CASSLSTGPLNEKLFF. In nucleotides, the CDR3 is TGTGCCAGCAGTTTATCCACGGGACCGCTAAATGAAAAACTGTTTTTT.

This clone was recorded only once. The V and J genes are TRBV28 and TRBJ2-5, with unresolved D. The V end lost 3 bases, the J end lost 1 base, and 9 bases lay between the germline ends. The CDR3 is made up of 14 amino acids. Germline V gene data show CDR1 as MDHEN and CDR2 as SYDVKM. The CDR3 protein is CASSFLGLQETQYF. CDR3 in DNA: TGTGCCAGCAGTTTCTTGGGCCTCCAAGAGACCCAGTACTTC.

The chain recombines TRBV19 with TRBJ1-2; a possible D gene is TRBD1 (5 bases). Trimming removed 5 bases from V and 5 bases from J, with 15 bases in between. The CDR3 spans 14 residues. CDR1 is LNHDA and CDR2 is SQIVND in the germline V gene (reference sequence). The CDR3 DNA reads TGTGCCAGTAGTTGGAGTTTAAAGGGGTATGGCTACACCTTC. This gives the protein CASSWSLKGYGYTF.